One and the same sample provided the 22 T cell receptor beta chains below, sequenced in a study of shared clonotypes between healthy human individuals (dated by TCRdb to the early 2020s). The method behind the library was the immunoSEQ multiplex PCR assay. TCRdb limited this immuneACCESS table to in-frame rearrangements with V and J called. A share of clones is missing; checked studies link under half to unresolved V genes, and the rest is unexplained. The sample profile shows about 2.2 million clones; 93% of them were found once. The ten largest make up 1.5% to 2% of the sample. CD8 naive samples consisted of CD45RO-negative cells that were positively selected for CCR7, yielding a CD45RA+CCR7+ population without TemRA cells. Sequencing used naive CD8+ T cells from PBMCs. The sample's cell subset or site label is to be understood as: CD45RA+CCR7+. These receptors were taken from a man aged 18-30 years in good health. Some clones in this sample may be carry-over from other donors' samples.

This chain joins TRBV7-9 and TRBJ2-7; weak D call: TRBD1 (6 bases). CDR1 and CDR2 from the germline V gene are SEHNR and FQNEAQ (reference sequence). The CDR3 runs to 15 residues. V dropped 3 bases and J dropped 6 bases, with 18 bases sitting between them. The CDR3 DNA is TGTGCCAGCAGCTTCAGGGGCAGCGCGGCGGGCGAGCAGTACTTC. It yields the protein CASSFRGSAAGEQYF.

The rearrangement links TRBV5-1 to TRBJ2-1; 9 bases map to TRBD2. Germline V lookup: CDR1 SGHRS, CDR2 YFSETQ. CDR3 length: 16 residues. The trim removed 4 bases at V and 2 bases at J, leaving 7 bases unmatched. DNA of the CDR3: TGCGCCAGCAGCCTCGATACTAGCGGGCCCTACAATGAGCAGTTCTTC. It is translated as CASSLDTSGPYNEQFF. Complete variable domain (other parts from reference TRBV5-1 and TRBJ2-1): KAGVTQTPRYLIKTRGQQVTLSCSPISGHRSVSWYQQTPGQGLQFLFEYFSETQRNKGNFPGRFSGRQFSNSRSEMNVSTLELGDSALYLCASSLDTSGPYNEQFFGPGTRLTVL.

The chain combines TRBV9 with TRBJ2-5; D is perhaps TRBD1 (5 bases). Trimming took off 7 bases at V and 2 bases at J, with 15 bases between the two ends. The length of the CDR3 is 14 residues. Germline V gene lookup returns CDR1 SGDLS and CDR2 YYNGEE. CDR3 coding DNA: TGTGCCAGCCGACCCGTGACAGCTCAAGAGACCCAGTACTTC. It codes for CASRPVTAQETQYF.

Only one count was recorded for this clone. The J gene is TRBJ1-2, the V gene TRBV4-1; D call uncertain. This CDR3 region has 11 residues. Looked up from germline, CDR1 is MGHRA and CDR2 is YSYEKL. The V gene lost 8 bases and the J gene lost 0 bases, with 4 bases spanning the gap. The CDR3 coding sequence is TGCGCCAGCTCTTCTAACTATGGCTACACCTTC. Amino acid sequence: CASSSNYGYTF.

The rearrangement uses TRBV6-5 and TRBJ1-2; D unresolved. V shed 0 bases and J shed 2 bases, with 10 bases lying between them. CDR1 and CDR2 (germline): MNHEY, SVGAGI. The CDR3 covers 15 residues. CDR3 sequence: CASSYSEWGNYGYTF. The DNA for the CDR3 is TGTGCCAGCAGTTACTCGGAATGGGGAAACTATGGCTACACCTTC.

The chain carries TRBV18 and TRBJ1-3; tentative D call: TRBD1 (5 bases). This CDR3 spans 17 amino acids. Germline V lookup: CDR1 KGHSH, CDR2 LQKENI. V lost 0 bases, J lost 4 bases, and 16 bases lay in between. This CDR3 is CASSPPIQGLSGNTIYF. The CDR3 DNA reads as TGTGCCAGCTCACCACCAATTCAGGGCTTGTCCGGAAACACCATATATTTT.

V usage is TRBV27 and J usage is TRBJ2-2; the D is unclear. Germline V gene data show CDR1 as MNHEY and CDR2 as SMNVEV (reference sequence). The CDR3 covers 13 residues. The V end was cut by 3 bases, the J end by 4 bases, with 6 bases between. In DNA, the CDR3 is TGTGCCAGCAGTTTTGATCCCACCGGGGAGCTGTTTTTT. It encodes CASSFDPTGELFF.

The J gene is TRBJ2-7, the V gene TRBV11-3, with D possibly being TRBD1 or TRBD2 (5 bases each). From germline, CDR1 is SGHNT and CDR2 YENEEA. Trimming shortened V by 5 bases and J by 3 bases, and 11 bases separated the two germline ends. This CDR3 contains 13 residues. Here the CDR3 reads CASSPGTGYEQYF. Here the CDR3 DNA reads TGTGCCAGCAGCCCGGGGACCGGCTACGAGCAGTACTTC. Looking up the rest from reference TRBV11-3 and TRBJ2-7 gives the full variable domain: EAGVVQSPRYKIIEKKQPVAFWCNPISGHNTLYWYLQNLGQGPELLIRYENEEAVDDSQLPKDRFSAERLKGVDSTLKIQPAELGDSAVYLCASSPGTGYEQYFGPGTRLTVT.

This chain links TRBV7-3 with TRBJ2-1; D might be TRBD2 (5 bases). The germline gives CDR1 SGHTA, CDR2 FQGTGA. The CDR3 has 14 amino acids. V was shortened by 1 base and J by 5 bases, with 9 bases between the two germline ends. CDR3 region: CASSLMGADNEQFF. CDR3 nucleotide sequence: TGTGCCAGCAGCTTAATGGGAGCGGACAATGAGCAGTTCTTC.

This chain joins TRBV6-5 and TRBJ2-7; 9 positions match TRBD1. This CDR3 is 14 amino acids long. The V and J ends lost 2 bases and 3 bases, in that order; junction bases with no gene match: 2. Per germline, CDR1 MNHEY and CDR2 SVGAGI. The DNA for the CDR3 is TGTGCCAGCAGTTACGGGACAGGGCTCTACGAGCAGTACTTC. This encodes CASSYGTGLYEQYF.

CDR3 sequence: CASSRVTVYEQYF. Here the CDR3 DNA reads TGTGCCAGCAGCCGCGTCACAGTTTACGAGCAGTACTTC. The rearrangement links TRBV7-9 to TRBJ2-7; D is unclear. Germline CDR1 is SEHNR and CDR2 is FQNEAQ (reference sequence). The CDR3 loop spans 13 amino acids. Deletions cut 5 bases from V and 4 bases from J, with 12 bases between. The whole variable domain, remainder taken from reference TRBV7-9 and TRBJ2-7, is DTGVSQNPRHKITKRGQNVTFRCDPISEHNRLYWYRQTLGQGPEFLTYFQNEAQLEKSRLLSDRFSAERPKGSFSTLEIQRTEQGDSAMYLCASSRVTVYEQYFGPGTRLTVT.

The J gene is TRBJ2-6, the V gene TRBV14; D is undetermined. This CDR3 is built from 16 residues. Per germline, CDR1 SGHDN and CDR2 FVKESK. The ends were cut back, 3 bases at V and 2 bases at J, with 11 bases in the middle. The CDR3: CASSQDPSPGANVLTF. CDR3 bases: TGTGCCAGCAGCCAGGATCCTAGTCCTGGGGCCAACGTCCTGACTTTC.

The chain has TRBV6-6 and TRBJ1-4; no clear D. Trimming removed 2 bases at V and 4 bases at J, with 14 bases between. There are 16 residues in the CDR3. Germline V gives CDR1 MNHNY, CDR2 SVGAGI (reference sequence). CDR3 amino acids: CASSYPGGEINEKLFF. CDR3 in DNA: TGTGCCAGCAGTTACCCGGGCGGGGAAATTAATGAAAAACTGTTTTTT.

This chain links TRBV11-2 with TRBJ2-2, with 8 nucleotides matching TRBD1. The CDR3 is 17 amino acids. CDR1 and CDR2 (germline): SGHAT, FQNNGV. J lost 0 bases, V lost 3 bases, and 6 bases had no gene match. The CDR3, as DNA: TGTGCCAGCAGCTTGGGGCCAGGGGGCACGAACACCGGGGAGCTGTTTTTT. Residues: CASSLGPGGTNTGELFF. The full variable domain, in which reference TRBV11-2 and TRBJ2-2 provide the parts outside the CDR3, is EAGVAQSPRYKIIEKRQSVAFWCNPISGHATLYWYQQILGQGPKLLIQFQNNGVVDDSQLPKDRFSAERLKGVDSTLKIQPAKLEDSAVYLCASSLGPGGTNTGELFFGEGSRLTVL.

The V call is TRBV4-1, the J call TRBJ2-5; 11 positions match TRBD2. Unmatched junction bases numbered 6, after V lost 1 base and J lost 5 bases. The CDR3 covers 16 residues. The germline gives CDR1 MGHRA, CDR2 YSYEKL. Written as DNA, the CDR3 is TGCGCCAGCAGCCAAGCCCTAGCGGGAGGCGAGGAGACCCAGTACTTC. Protein product: CASSQALAGGEETQYF.

V and J are TRBV5-1 and TRBJ2-7; TRBD1 matches at 10 bases. V shed 5 bases and J 3 bases; nucleotides not matched to a gene: 8. This CDR3 has 15 amino acids. Germline-derived CDR1 and CDR2 are SGHRS and YFSETQ. CDR3 sequence: CASSSGTGVFYEQYF. CDR3 sequence (DNA): TGCGCCAGCAGTTCCGGGACAGGGGTTTTCTACGAGCAGTACTTC.

CDR3 sequence reads: CASSRDNSPLHF. The DNA of the CDR3 is TGTGCCAGCAGCCGAGACAATTCACCCCTCCACTTT. The genes are TRBV28 and TRBJ1-6; D not resolved. CDR1 and CDR2 from the germline V gene are MDHEN and SYDVKM. V lost 6 bases to trimming and J lost 7 bases, with 7 bases between them. The CDR3 loop spans 12 amino acids. The full variable domain, completed using reference TRBV28 and TRBJ1-6, is DVKVTQSSRYLVKRTGEKVFLECVQDMDHENMFWYRQDPGLGLRLIYFSYDVKMKEKGDIPEGYSVSREKKERFSLILESASTNQTSMYLCASSRDNSPLHFGNGTRLTVT.

This chain uses TRBV6-1 with TRBJ1-2, with D unresolved. Germline V gene sequence: CDR1 MNHNS, CDR2 SASEGT. This CDR3 is 15 amino acids long. V gave up 7 bases and J gave up 2 bases, with 17 bases separating them. CDR3 DNA: TGTGCCAGCAAAGATAGGGCAGGAGACAACTATGGCTACACCTTC. It codes for CASKDRAGDNYGYTF.

The V gene is TRBV5-6, the J gene TRBJ2-7, with 8 bases that match TRBD1. From germline, CDR1 is SGHDT and CDR2 YYEEEE. V lost 4 bases and J lost 2; bases outside the gene matches: 11. This CDR3 is built from 16 residues. CDR3 bases: TGTGCCAGCAGCCGCTTGGTTGGGGGACAGGCCTACGAGCAGTACTTC. Amino acids: CASSRLVGGQAYEQYF.

This chain uses TRBV27 with TRBJ1-2; D possibly corresponds to TRBD1 (6 bases). CDR1 is MNHEY and CDR2 is SMNVEV in the germline V gene (reference sequence). The germline V and J ends were trimmed by 5 bases and 0 bases, with 19 bases remaining between them. This CDR3 comprises 17 residues. The CDR3 DNA sequence: TGTGCCAGCAGTGCCCTTAGGGTGGGGGGCGCTAACTATGGCTACACCTTC. Its translation is CASSALRVGGANYGYTF.

V is TRBV28 and J is TRBJ1-1, with D hard to call. V lost 3 bases, J lost 1 base, and 15 bases lay in between. Germline V CDR1 and CDR2: MDHEN, SYDVKM. The CDR3 is 16 amino acids. Here the CDR3 reads CASSFSTPRKNTEAFF. The CDR3 bases are TGTGCCAGCAGTTTTTCCACCCCACGGAAGAACACTGAAGCTTTCTTT. Full variable domain (rest looked up from reference TRBV28 and TRBJ1-1): DVKVTQSSRYLVKRTGEKVFLECVQDMDHENMFWYRQDPGLGLRLIYFSYDVKMKEKGDIPEGYSVSREKKERFSLILESASTNQTSMYLCASSFSTPRKNTEAFFGQGTRLTVV.

CDR3 region: CASSLYLRDSQETQYF. In DNA, the CDR3 is TGTGCCAGCAGTTTATATCTTCGGGACAGCCAAGAGACCCAGTACTTC. The J gene is TRBJ2-5, the V gene TRBV28, with TRBD1 matching 7 bases. Looked up from germline, CDR1 is MDHEN and CDR2 is SYDVKM. This CDR3 comprises 16 residues. The V segment lost 1 base and the J segment 1 base; nucleotides outside the gene matches: 6.